The entry below describes one T cell receptor beta chain. The antigen is not known. This sample stems from a study of graft-versus-host responses after intestinal transplantation. At the level of the study: Anti-thymocyte globulin induction preceded about 3 years of tacrolimus and steroid maintenance in all recipients.

The table came from immunoSEQ multiplex PCR; TCRdb's copy has only in-frame clones and leaves some out. This table has about 120,000 clones, approximately 95% appearing once. J gave up 7 bases and V 3 bases, and 8 bases lay outside the gene matches. The CDR3 runs 15 residues. Germline assignment: CDR1 WSHSY and CDR2 SAAADI. Study conclusions and caveats: Among recipient marrow samples, GvH clones were found; some appeared first in ileum or blood. With peak circulating GvH clone levels came an association with early post-transplant HvG declines.

V usage is TRBV10-2 and J usage is TRBJ2-1; the match to TRBD2 covers 8 bases. This clonotype was obtained from a human donor who received an intestinal transplant. Here the sequenced sample was unstimulated CD4+ T cells sorted from spleen or lymph node cells, taken before intestinal transplant. DNA of the CDR3: TGCGCCAGCAGTGATGGCGGGAGGATCGCAAATGAGCAGTTCTTC. It yields the protein CASSDGGRIANEQFF.